These T cell receptor beta chains were read from a single sample in a study of read filtering for tumor transcriptome and immune sequencing. TCRdb called the reads again in MiXCR, with one record for every CDR3 protein. The data contain roughly 130,000 distinct CDR3 sequences, 10% to 15% of them singletons. Sample: a population of CD138-negative cells sorted from bone marrow. These receptors were collected from a donor aged 40 or older with multiple myeloma. Each CDR3 is given with its conserved first and last residue. D genes are given only for firm matches. Expanded clones are given a class, and other clones once, few, many or no size at all.

abundance: -; j_gene: TRBJ2-7; v_gene: TRBV5-4; d_gene: TRBD1; CDR3aa: CARQRQGDAEQYF; CDR3nt: TGTGCCAGGCAAAGACAGGGGGATGCCGAGCAGTACTTC
abundance: few; j_gene: TRBJ2-1; v_gene: TRBV11-2; d_gene: -; CDR3aa: CASGSLNRGPANEQFF; CDR3nt: TGTGCCAGCGGCTCTCTAAATCGGGGACCGGCCAATGAGCAGTTCTTC
abundance: -; j_gene: TRBJ2-5; v_gene: TRBV10-1; d_gene: -; CDR3aa: CASSVRPSEGIQYF; CDR3nt: TGCGCCAGCAGTGTTCGACCGAGCGAGGGTATCCAGTACTTC
abundance: few; j_gene: TRBJ2-2; v_gene: TRBV20-1; d_gene: -; CDR3aa: CSARDPISPNTGELFF; CDR3nt: TGCAGTGCTAGAGATCCGATTAGCCCGAACACCGGGGAGCTGTTTTTT
abundance: many; j_gene: TRBJ2-2; v_gene: TRBV5-1; d_gene: -; CDR3aa: CASRPGFQNTGELFF; CDR3nt: TGCGCCAGCAGGCCCGGGTTTCAGAACACCGGGGAGCTGTTTTTT
abundance: many; j_gene: TRBJ2-3; v_gene: TRBV6-5; d_gene: -; CDR3aa: CASSYSRAASTDTQYF; CDR3nt: TGTGCCAGCAGTTACTCGAGAGCGGCAAGCACAGATACGCAGTATTTT
abundance: many; j_gene: TRBJ2-3; v_gene: TRBV29-1; d_gene: -; CDR3aa: CSVVQGISYTQYF; CDR3nt: TGCAGCGTTGTACAGGGTATATCGTATACGCAGTATTTT
abundance: many; j_gene: TRBJ1-2; v_gene: TRBV29-1; d_gene: -; CDR3aa: CSVGSNYGYTF; CDR3nt: TGCAGCGTTGGTTCTAACTATGGCTACACCTTC
abundance: many; j_gene: TRBJ1-1; v_gene: TRBV3-1; d_gene: -; CDR3aa: CASSGDPTEAFF; CDR3nt: TGTGCCAGCAGCGGGGATCCCACTGAAGCTTTCTTT
abundance: many; j_gene: TRBJ2-1; v_gene: TRBV12-3/TRBV12-4; d_gene: -; CDR3aa: CASSLRGAHSYNEQFF; CDR3nt: TGTGCCAGCAGTTTAAGGGGGGCCCACTCCTACAATGAGCAGTTCTTC
abundance: many; j_gene: TRBJ2-5; v_gene: TRBV30; d_gene: TRBD2; CDR3aa: CAWRASGRGGQETQYF; CDR3nt: TGTGCCTGGAGGGCTAGCGGGAGAGGAGGTCAAGAGACCCAGTACTTC
abundance: many; j_gene: TRBJ1-5; v_gene: TRBV2; d_gene: -; CDR3aa: CASSRAGVQPQHF; CDR3nt: TGTGCCAGCAGCAGGGCCGGGGTTCAGCCCCAGCATTTT
abundance: many; j_gene: TRBJ2-5; v_gene: TRBV2; d_gene: -; CDR3aa: CASSDETQYF; CDR3nt: TGTGCCAGCAGTGACGAGACCCAGTACTTC
abundance: many; j_gene: TRBJ2-3; v_gene: TRBV5-1; d_gene: -; CDR3aa: CASSLVPSQDTQYF; CDR3nt: TGCGCCAGCAGCTTGGTTCCCTCTCAGGATACGCAGTATTTT
abundance: many; j_gene: TRBJ2-2; v_gene: TRBV7-9; d_gene: TRBD1; CDR3aa: CASSGQNRGRVGELFF; CDR3nt: TGTGCCAGCAGCGGTCAAAACAGGGGGCGAGTCGGGGAGCTGTTTTTT
abundance: many; j_gene: TRBJ1-5; v_gene: TRBV11-2; d_gene: -; CDR3aa: CASSYAQGGQPQHF; CDR3nt: TGTGCCAGCAGCTACGCCCAGGGAGGTCAGCCCCAGCATTTT
abundance: many; j_gene: TRBJ2-1; v_gene: TRBV29-1; d_gene: -; CDR3aa: CSVGLYNEQFF; CDR3nt: TGCAGCGTTGGTCTCTACAATGAGCAGTTCTTC
abundance: many; j_gene: TRBJ2-5; v_gene: TRBV24-1; d_gene: -; CDR3aa: CATSGGIPGQQYQETQYF; CDR3nt: TGTGCCACCAGTGGGGGGATTCCGGGACAACAGTACCAAGAGACCCAGTACTTC
abundance: many; j_gene: TRBJ2-1; v_gene: TRBV27; d_gene: -; CDR3aa: CASLPLWYEQFF; CDR3nt: TGTGCCAGCCTACCCCTTTGGTATGAGCAGTTCTTC
abundance: many; j_gene: TRBJ2-1; v_gene: TRBV3-2; d_gene: -; CDR3aa: CASSSRQDSYNEQFF; CDR3nt: TGTGCCAGCAGCTCGCGACAGGACTCCTACAATGAGCAGTTCTTC
abundance: many; j_gene: TRBJ2-1; v_gene: TRBV3-1; d_gene: -; CDR3aa: CASRRGRPYNEQFF; CDR3nt: TGTGCCAGCAGACGGGGGCGACCCTACAATGAGCAGTTCTTC
abundance: many; j_gene: TRBJ2-3; v_gene: TRBV20-1; d_gene: TRBD1; CDR3aa: CSATQGAGDTQYF; CDR3nt: TGCAGTGCTACCCAGGGGGCTGGAGATACGCAGTATTTT
abundance: few; j_gene: TRBJ2-3; v_gene: TRBV7-3; d_gene: -; CDR3aa: CASSLYTTGADTQYF; CDR3nt: TGTGCCAGCAGCTTATACACAACGGGGGCAGATACGCAGTATTTT
abundance: few; j_gene: TRBJ1-5; v_gene: TRBV19; d_gene: TRBD1; CDR3aa: CASSLGTEVRQPQHF; CDR3nt: TGTGCCAGTAGTTTGGGGACAGAGGTGCGGCAGCCCCAGCATTTT
abundance: many; j_gene: TRBJ2-1; v_gene: TRBV5-1; d_gene: TRBD2; CDR3aa: CASSKGGSGGPYNEQFF; CDR3nt: TGCGCCAGCAGCAAAGGGGGTAGCGGGGGGCCTTACAATGAGCAGTTCTTC
abundance: many; j_gene: TRBJ1-2; v_gene: TRBV12-3/TRBV12-4; d_gene: -; CDR3aa: CASTTGTYGYTF; CDR3nt: TGTGCCAGCACCACCGGGACCTATGGCTACACCTTC
abundance: many; j_gene: TRBJ2-1; v_gene: TRBV7-2; d_gene: TRBD2; CDR3aa: CASRTSGGANEQFF; CDR3nt: TGTGCCAGCAGAACTAGCGGGGGGGCCAATGAGCAGTTCTTC
abundance: many; j_gene: TRBJ2-5; v_gene: TRBV9; d_gene: -; CDR3aa: CASTPGDQETQYF; CDR3nt: TGTGCCAGCACACCCGGGGACCAAGAGACCCAGTACTTC